The clone carrying this T cell receptor beta chain was seen only a few times. The sample comes from a study of blood T cell repertoires in COVID-19. Study as a whole: Researchers got acute and convalescent COVID-19 samples from the United States, Italy and Spain.

The data were produced by immunoSEQ multiplex PCR, yet TCRdb's version contains in-frame clones alone and is incomplete. The table has 350,000 to 500,000 clones, about 88% seen once. Ages ranged from roughly 18 to 100 years, with residence in 24 US areas. Membership in each cohort depended on participant-reported clinical history. During the 2 weeks before they entered the study, exposed participants had met someone with a PCR-confirmed or clinician-diagnosed COVID-19 case. Germline V gene data show CDR1 as DFQATT and CDR2 as SNEGSKA (reference sequence). V was clipped by 3 bases and J by 4 bases, with 26 bases between them. The CDR3 is 18 residues long.

This TCR derives from a woman aged 18-29 years who had been exposed to COVID-19. The V call is TRBV20-1, the J call TRBJ2-3, with D perhaps TRBD2 (6 bases). Sequences were obtained from PBMCs or T cells enriched from blood (not recorded which). CDR3 residues: CSASGASGREVIADTQYF. Written as DNA, the CDR3 is TGCAGTGCTAGTGGGGCATCTGGGCGGGAAGTTATCGCAGATACGCAGTATTTT.